This T cell receptor (beta chain) originates from a study of T cells in Graves' hyperthyroidism and ophthalmopathy. Trimming took off 6 bases at V and 6 bases at J, with 6 bases between the two ends. CDR1 SEHNR and CDR2 FQNEAQ come from the germline V gene (reference sequence). This CDR3 is 12 amino acids long. This clonotype has ten or more counts. Its antigen remains unknown. Using RNA transcripts as the source, TCR beta CDR3 regions were amplified. TCR CDR3 underwent first-round RT-PCR with the HTBI primer set. TCRdb reanalysed the multiplex PCR reads using MiXCR and keeps one entry per CDR3 protein. There are 650,000 to 850,000 distinct CDR3 sequences in the sample; about 19% occur only once, and 15% to 20% lies in the top ten. General study findings and limits: Most thyroid clonotypes that were expanded above 0.001 also turned up in blood.

The sequenced sample was blood. The V gene is TRBV7-9, the J gene TRBJ1-6; D remains unclear. The TCR was taken from a woman aged 45 to 65 with Graves' hyperthyroidism that later progressed to Graves' ophthalmopathy. The CDR3 region is CASRVGNSPLHF. The CDR3 bases are TGTGCCAGCAGGGTTGGTAATTCACCCCTCCACTTT. Together with reference TRBV7-9 and TRBJ1-6, the CDR3 gives the full variable domain: DTGVSQNPRHKITKRGQNVTFRCDPISEHNRLYWYRQTLGQGPEFLTYFQNEAQLEKSRLLSDRFSAERPKGSFSTLEIQRTEQGDSAMYLCASRVGNSPLHFGNGTRLTVT.